The clone carrying this T cell receptor (beta chain) has at least ten counts. Antigen unknown. This specimen belongs to a study of human T cells and chemical hapten exposure. On the study more broadly: Minor pooled library volume differences mainly drove per-sample TCR yield variation. Study-wide results and caveats: Counts of TCRs above 1 in 1000 frequency stayed unchanged with DPC sensitization.

As the library was built, unique molecular identifiers were attached to individual cDNA molecules. Per the original methods: TCRs per sample had a median of approximately 88,000 and ranged from about 23,224 to 700,000. TCRdb reprocessed the RACE reads with MiXCR, giving one entry per CDR3 protein. TCRdb, not the authors, supplied the V and J calls. The sample records tens of thousands of distinct CDR3 sequences, about 10% being singletons. The V gene's germline CDR1 is SGDLS and CDR2 YYNGEE. There are 16 residues in the CDR3. The junction had 5 bases not matched to a gene; V was cut back by 0 bases and J by 4 bases. The time point: healthy volunteer bleed at 2 weeks. The authors' total RNA extraction used unfractionated whole blood.

The sequence was obtained from a female donor in good health. Some clones in this sample may be carry-over from other donors' samples. The chain recombines TRBV9 with TRBJ2-3; 10 bases line up with TRBD2. The sequenced sample was whole blood. In DNA, the CDR3 is TGTGCCAGCAGCGTAGAAGCTAGCGGGAGCTCAGATACGCAGTATTTT. It codes for CASSVEASGSSDTQYF.